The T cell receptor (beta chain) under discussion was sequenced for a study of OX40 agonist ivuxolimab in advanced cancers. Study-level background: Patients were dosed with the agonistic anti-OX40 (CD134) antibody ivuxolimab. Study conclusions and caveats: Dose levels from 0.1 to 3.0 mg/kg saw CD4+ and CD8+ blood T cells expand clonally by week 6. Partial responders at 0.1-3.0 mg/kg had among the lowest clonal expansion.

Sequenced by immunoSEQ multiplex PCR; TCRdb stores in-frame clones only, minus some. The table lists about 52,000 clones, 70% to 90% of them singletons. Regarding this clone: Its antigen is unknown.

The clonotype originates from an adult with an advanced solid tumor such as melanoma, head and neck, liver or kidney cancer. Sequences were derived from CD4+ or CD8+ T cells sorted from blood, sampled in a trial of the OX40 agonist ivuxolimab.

The CDR3 DNA reads TGCGCCAGCAGCCCGGCAGGGACTGAAGCTTTCTTT. The encoded protein is CASSPAGTEAFF. The rearrangement joins TRBV4-1 to TRBJ1-1, with D possibly being TRBD1 (5 bases). CDR3 length: 12 residues. V gave up 4 bases and J gave up 5 bases, with 8 bases separating them. Germline assignment: CDR1 MGHRA and CDR2 YSYEKL.